A selection of T cell receptor beta chains follows, all from one sample in a study of CD8+ T cells in alopecia areata. TCRdb's table, derived via immunoSEQ multiplex PCR, lists solely in-frame clones and lacks some. The repertoire holds roughly 200,000 clones, with around 63% as singletons. Sequences were derived from CD4+ T cells sorted from blood, sampled at week 0. Receptor source: a human donor with alopecia areata. Both conserved end residues are part of each CDR3. A D gene is named only where the DNA matches it firmly. Size values are once, few and many counts, or a class for expanded clones, and some rows have none.

j_gene: TRBJ1-1
d_gene: NA
abundance: NA
v_gene: TRBV2
CDR3aa: CASKEEGEAFF
CDR3nt: TGTGCCAGCAAGGAGGAGGGTGAAGCTTTCTTT

j_gene: TRBJ1-4
d_gene: NA
abundance: NA
v_gene: TRBV14
CDR3aa: CASSQITGTALEKLFF
CDR3nt: TGTGCCAGCAGCCAAATCACCGGGACGGCCCTTGAAAAACTGTTTTTT

j_gene: TRBJ2-2
d_gene: NA
abundance: NA
v_gene: TRBV30
CDR3aa: CASQVAGAGELFF
CDR3nt: TGTGCCTCACAGGTAGCTGGGGCCGGGGAGCTGTTTTTT

j_gene: TRBJ2-2
d_gene: NA
abundance: NA
v_gene: TRBV11-2
CDR3aa: CASSSWATGELFF
CDR3nt: TGTGCCAGCAGCTCCTGGGCCACCGGGGAGCTGTTTTTT

j_gene: TRBJ2-3
d_gene: TRBD2
abundance: NA
v_gene: TRBV5-6
CDR3aa: CASSGAGARTDTQYF
CDR3nt: TGTGCCAGCAGCGGAGCGGGGGCCCGCACAGATACGCAGTATTTT

j_gene: TRBJ1-4
d_gene: NA
abundance: NA
v_gene: TRBV6-5
CDR3aa: CASSGGGAVFF
CDR3nt: TGTGCCAGCAGTGGCGGAGGGGCGGTGTTTTTT

j_gene: TRBJ1-6
d_gene: NA
abundance: NA
v_gene: TRBV7-2
CDR3aa: CASSLGAGGSPLHF
CDR3nt: TGTGCCAGCAGCTTAGGGGCAGGAGGATCACCCCTCCACTTT

j_gene: TRBJ2-2
d_gene: NA
abundance: few
v_gene: TRBV11-2
CDR3aa: CASSPRTGELFF
CDR3nt: TGTGCCAGCAGCCCTAGAACCGGGGAGCTGTTTTTT

j_gene: TRBJ1-1
d_gene: NA
abundance: NA
v_gene: TRBV30
CDR3aa: CARVENTEAFF
CDR3nt: TGTGCTAGGGTGGAGAACACTGAAGCTTTCTTT

j_gene: TRBJ1-1
d_gene: NA
abundance: NA
v_gene: TRBV5-1
CDR3aa: CASSLELNTEAFF
CDR3nt: TGCGCCAGCAGCTTGGAGCTAAACACTGAAGCTTTCTTT

j_gene: TRBJ1-6
d_gene: NA
abundance: NA
v_gene: TRBV5-1
CDR3aa: CASSLRGNSPLHF
CDR3nt: TGCGCCAGCAGCTTGAGAGGGAATTCACCCCTCCACTTT

j_gene: TRBJ2-2
d_gene: NA
abundance: few
v_gene: TRBV29-1
CDR3aa: CSVARANTGELFF
CDR3nt: TGCAGCGTTGCCCGGGCTAACACCGGGGAGCTGTTTTTT

j_gene: TRBJ2-3
d_gene: NA
abundance: few
v_gene: TRBV20-1
CDR3aa: CSAISTDTQYF
CDR3nt: TGCAGTGCAATTAGCACAGATACGCAGTATTTT

j_gene: TRBJ1-5
d_gene: NA
abundance: NA
v_gene: TRBV7-2
CDR3aa: CASGIRGSQPQHF
CDR3nt: TGTGCCAGCGGTATTAGGGGGAGCCAGCCCCAGCATTTT

j_gene: TRBJ2-3
d_gene: NA
abundance: once
v_gene: TRBV15
CDR3aa: CATSRDWDVNTDTQYF
CDR3nt: TGTGCCACCAGCAGAGATTGGGACGTCAACACAGATACGCAGTATTTT

j_gene: TRBJ2-7
d_gene: TRBD2
abundance: few
v_gene: TRBV25-1
CDR3aa: CASSALAGRQYF
CDR3nt: TGTGCCAGCAGTGCCCTAGCGGGGAGGCAGTACTTC

j_gene: TRBJ2-2
d_gene: NA
abundance: NA
v_gene: TRBV15
CDR3aa: CATSRDKANTGELFF
CDR3nt: TGTGCCACCAGCAGAGATAAGGCGAACACCGGGGAGCTGTTTTTT

j_gene: TRBJ2-5
d_gene: TRBD2
abundance: NA
v_gene: TRBV5-1
CDR3aa: CASMSIRGGTQYF
CDR3nt: TGCGCCAGCATGAGCATACGCGGGGGGACCCAGTACTTC